A single sample is the source of the 7 T cell receptor beta chains below, sequenced in a study of T cell responses to AZD1222 COVID-19 vaccine. The table came from immunoSEQ multiplex PCR; TCRdb's copy has only in-frame clones and leaves some out. The data contain over 100,000 clones, around 85% of them seen just once; the ten biggest clones take up 2% to 3%. Specimen: peripheral blood, collected on day 0 of AZD1222 vaccination. These receptors all stem from an adult in good health.

The rearrangement links TRBV29-1 to TRBJ1-5; D possibly corresponds to TRBD1 (6 bases). Trimming took 6 bases from V and 5 from J, leaving 14 bases between them. The CDR3 is made up of 13 amino acids. Germline CDR1 is SQVTM and CDR2 is ANQGSEA. CDR3 DNA: TGCAGCGTCTCGTCAGGGGCCGATCAGCCCCAGCATTTT. It translates to CSVSSGADQPQHF.

The J gene is TRBJ1-2, the V gene TRBV2; the match to TRBD1 covers 8 bases. In germline, CDR1 is SNHLY, CDR2 FYNNEI. The CDR3 sequence is 18 residues long. V dropped 4 bases and J dropped 4; count of bases not matched to a gene: 17. In nucleotides, the CDR3 is TGTGCCAGCAGTGTGGTTGGACAGGGACTTCCGGCGGGCTATGGCTACACCTTC. This codes for CASSVVGQGLPAGYGYTF.

This sequence joins TRBV3-1 (or the pseudogene TRBV3-2) and TRBJ2-3, with a possible D match to TRBD2 (6 bases). Germline V gene lookup returns CDR1 LGHDT and CDR2 YNNKEL (reference sequence). The V end was cut by 3 bases, the J end by 0 bases, with 10 bases between. This CDR3 comprises 15 residues. In DNA form, the CDR3 reads TGTGCCAGCAGCCAGGGACTCATAAGCACAGATACGCAGTATTTT. This gives the protein CASSQGLISTDTQYF.

The rearrangement joins TRBV3-1 (or the pseudogene TRBV3-2) to TRBJ1-6; 9 nucleotides align to TRBD1. Germline assignment: CDR1 LGHDT and CDR2 YNNKEL (reference sequence). The V and J ends lost 7 bases and 5 bases, in that order; junction bases with no gene match: 3. The CDR3 runs 14 residues. CDR3 amino acids: CASTDRGDNSPLHF. CDR3 DNA sequence: TGTGCCAGCACCGACAGGGGGGATAATTCACCCCTCCACTTT.

The rearrangement links TRBV13 to TRBJ1-5, with D perhaps TRBD1 (6 bases). CDR1 and CDR2 (germline): PRHDT, FYEKMQ (reference sequence). V was clipped by 0 bases and J by 4 bases, with 10 bases between them. The length of the CDR3 is 15 residues. In DNA form, the CDR3 reads TGTGCCAGCAGCTTAGGCCAGCAGGGGAATCAGCCCCAGCATTTT. Protein product: CASSLGQQGNQPQHF.

The chain joins TRBV2 to TRBJ2-7; D is unresolved. The CDR3 loop spans 13 amino acids. Germline V gives CDR1 SNHLY, CDR2 FYNNEI. V was clipped by 2 bases and J by 4 bases, with 9 bases between them. CDR3 nucleotide sequence: TGTGCCAGCAGTGAACAGTCCATATACGAGCAGTACTTC. This codes for CASSEQSIYEQYF.

V usage is TRBV28 and J usage is TRBJ1-5; no reliable D call. The CDR3 is 13 amino acids. The V and J ends lost 1 base and 7 bases respectively, with 8 bases between them. Germline assignment: CDR1 MDHEN and CDR2 SYDVKM. The CDR3 DNA reads as TGTGCCAGCAGTTTATTGGGTGAGCAGCCCCAGCATTTT. This sequence encodes CASSLLGEQPQHF.